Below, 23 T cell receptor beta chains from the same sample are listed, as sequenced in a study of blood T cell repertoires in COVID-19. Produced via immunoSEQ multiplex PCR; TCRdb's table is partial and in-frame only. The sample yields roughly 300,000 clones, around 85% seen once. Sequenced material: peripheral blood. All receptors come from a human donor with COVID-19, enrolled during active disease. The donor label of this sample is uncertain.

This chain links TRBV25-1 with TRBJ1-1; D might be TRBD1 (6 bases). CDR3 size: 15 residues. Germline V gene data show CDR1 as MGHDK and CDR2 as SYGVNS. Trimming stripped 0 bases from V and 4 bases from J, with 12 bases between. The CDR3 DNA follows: TGTGCCAGCAGTGAATATAAGGGGGTAGGCACTGAAGCTTTCTTT. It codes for CASSEYKGVGTEAFF. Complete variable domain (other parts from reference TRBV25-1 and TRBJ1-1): EADIYQTPRYLVIGTGKKITLECSQTMGHDKMYWYQQDPGMELHLIHYSYGVNSTEKGDLSSESTVSRIRTEHFPLTLESARPSHTSQYLCASSEYKGVGTEAFFGQGTRLTVV.

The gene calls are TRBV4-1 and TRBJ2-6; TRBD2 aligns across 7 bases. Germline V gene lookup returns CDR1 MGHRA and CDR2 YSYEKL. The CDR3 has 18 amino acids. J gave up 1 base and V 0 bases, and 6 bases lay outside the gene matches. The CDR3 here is CASSQDGGSWSGANVLTF. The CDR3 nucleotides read TGCGCCAGCAGCCAAGACGGGGGGAGTTGGTCTGGGGCCAACGTCCTGACTTTC.

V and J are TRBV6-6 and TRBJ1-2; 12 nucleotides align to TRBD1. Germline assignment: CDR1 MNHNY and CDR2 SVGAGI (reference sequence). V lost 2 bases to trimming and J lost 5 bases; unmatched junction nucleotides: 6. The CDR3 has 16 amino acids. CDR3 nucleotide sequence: TGTGCCAGCAGTTACGGGACAGGGGGCGCGAGATATGGCTACACCTTC. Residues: CASSYGTGGARYGYTF.

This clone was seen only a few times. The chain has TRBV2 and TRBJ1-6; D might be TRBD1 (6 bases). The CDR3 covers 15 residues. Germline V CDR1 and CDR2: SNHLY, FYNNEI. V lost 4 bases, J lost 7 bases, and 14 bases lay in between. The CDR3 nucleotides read TGTGCCAGCAGTGGGGGGCGTGTGGGGAATTCACCCCTCCACTTT. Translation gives CASSGGRVGNSPLHF. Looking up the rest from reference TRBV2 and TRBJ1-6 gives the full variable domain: EPEVTQTPSHQVTQMGQEVILRCVPISNHLYFYWYRQILGQKVEFLVSFYNNEISEKSEIFDDQFSVERPDGSNFTLKIRSTKLEDSAMYFCASSGGRVGNSPLHFGNGTRLTVT.

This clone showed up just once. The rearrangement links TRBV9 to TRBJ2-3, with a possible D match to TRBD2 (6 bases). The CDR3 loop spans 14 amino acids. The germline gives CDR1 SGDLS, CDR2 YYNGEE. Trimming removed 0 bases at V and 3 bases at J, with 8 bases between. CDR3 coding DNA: TGTGCCAGCAGCGTAGCGGGAGTTACAGATACGCAGTATTTT. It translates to CASSVAGVTDTQYF.

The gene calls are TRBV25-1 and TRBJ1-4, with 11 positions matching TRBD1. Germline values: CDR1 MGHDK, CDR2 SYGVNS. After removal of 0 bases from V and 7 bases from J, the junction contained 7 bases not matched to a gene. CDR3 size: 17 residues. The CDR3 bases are TGTGCCAGCAGTGAATATAAGGGGGACAGGGGGAGTGAAAAACTGTTTTTT. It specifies CASSEYKGDRGSEKLFF. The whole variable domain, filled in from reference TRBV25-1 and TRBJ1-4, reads EADIYQTPRYLVIGTGKKITLECSQTMGHDKMYWYQQDPGMELHLIHYSYGVNSTEKGDLSSESTVSRIRTEHFPLTLESARPSHTSQYLCASSEYKGDRGSEKLFFGSGTQLSVL.

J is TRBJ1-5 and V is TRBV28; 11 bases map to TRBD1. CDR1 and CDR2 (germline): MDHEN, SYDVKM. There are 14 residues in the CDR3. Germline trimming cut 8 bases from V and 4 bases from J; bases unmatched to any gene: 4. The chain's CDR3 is CASSGTGGNQPQHF. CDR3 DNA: TGTGCCAGCTCCGGGACAGGGGGAAATCAGCCCCAGCATTTT.

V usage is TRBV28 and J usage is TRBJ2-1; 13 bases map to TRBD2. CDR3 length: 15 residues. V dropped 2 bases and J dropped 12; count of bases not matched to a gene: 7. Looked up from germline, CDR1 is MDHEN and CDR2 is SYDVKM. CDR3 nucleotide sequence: TGTGCCAGCAGTTTAGGACTAGCGGGAGCCGACGTGCAGTTCTTC. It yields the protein CASSLGLAGADVQFF. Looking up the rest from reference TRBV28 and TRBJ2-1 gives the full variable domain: DVKVTQSSRYLVKRTGEKVFLECVQDMDHENMFWYRQDPGLGLRLIYFSYDVKMKEKGDIPEGYSVSREKKERFSLILESASTNQTSMYLCASSLGLAGADVQFFGPGTRLTVL.

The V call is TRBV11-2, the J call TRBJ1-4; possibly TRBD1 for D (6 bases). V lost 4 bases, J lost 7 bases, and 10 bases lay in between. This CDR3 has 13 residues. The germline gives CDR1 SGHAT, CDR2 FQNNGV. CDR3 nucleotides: TGTGCCAGCAGCTCAACAGGGCCTGAAAAACTGTTTTTT. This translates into CASSSTGPEKLFF.

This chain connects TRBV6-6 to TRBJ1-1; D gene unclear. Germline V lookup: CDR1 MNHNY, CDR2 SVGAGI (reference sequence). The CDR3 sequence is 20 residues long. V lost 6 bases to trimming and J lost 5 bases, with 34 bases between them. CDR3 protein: CASSPQRIPRSLVLKTEAFF. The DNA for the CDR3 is TGTGCCAGCAGCCCGCAGAGGATTCCTCGAAGTCTAGTCCTTAAGACTGAAGCTTTCTTT.

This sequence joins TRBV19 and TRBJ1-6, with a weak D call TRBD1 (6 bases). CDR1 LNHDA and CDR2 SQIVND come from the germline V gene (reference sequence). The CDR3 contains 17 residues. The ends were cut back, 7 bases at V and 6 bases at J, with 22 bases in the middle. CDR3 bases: TGTGCCAGTAAAACCCACCTACAGGGAAGGGGTAATTCACCCCTCCACTTT. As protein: CASKTHLQGRGNSPLHF.

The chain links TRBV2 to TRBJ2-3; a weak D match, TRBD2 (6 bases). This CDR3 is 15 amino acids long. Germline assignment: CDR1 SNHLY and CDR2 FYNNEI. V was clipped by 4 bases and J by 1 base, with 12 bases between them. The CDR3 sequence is CASSVGRGGTDTQYF. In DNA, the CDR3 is TGTGCCAGCAGTGTTGGGCGGGGTGGCACAGATACGCAGTATTTT.

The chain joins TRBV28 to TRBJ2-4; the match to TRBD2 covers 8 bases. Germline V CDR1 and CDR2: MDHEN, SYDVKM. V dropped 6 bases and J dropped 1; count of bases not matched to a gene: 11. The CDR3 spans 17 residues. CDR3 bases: TGTGCCAGCAGCCCACAGGGACTAGGAGGGGCCAAAAACATTCAGTACTTC. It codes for CASSPQGLGGAKNIQYF. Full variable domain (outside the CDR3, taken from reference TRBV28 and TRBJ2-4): DVKVTQSSRYLVKRTGEKVFLECVQDMDHENMFWYRQDPGLGLRLIYFSYDVKMKEKGDIPEGYSVSREKKERFSLILESASTNQTSMYLCASSPQGLGGAKNIQYFGAGTRLSVL.

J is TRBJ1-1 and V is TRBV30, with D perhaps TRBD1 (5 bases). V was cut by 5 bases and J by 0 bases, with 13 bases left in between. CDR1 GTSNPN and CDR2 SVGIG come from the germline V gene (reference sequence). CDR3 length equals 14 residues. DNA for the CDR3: TGTGCCTGGGATCCAGGGCCCATGAACACTGAAGCTTTCTTT. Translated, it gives CAWDPGPMNTEAFF.

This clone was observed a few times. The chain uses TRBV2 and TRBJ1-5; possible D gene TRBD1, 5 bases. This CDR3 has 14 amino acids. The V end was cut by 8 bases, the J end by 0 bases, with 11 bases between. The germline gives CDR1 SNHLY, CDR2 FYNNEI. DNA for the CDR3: TGTGCCAGCGGGGGGGACGTTAGCAATCAGCCCCAGCATTTT. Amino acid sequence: CASGGDVSNQPQHF.

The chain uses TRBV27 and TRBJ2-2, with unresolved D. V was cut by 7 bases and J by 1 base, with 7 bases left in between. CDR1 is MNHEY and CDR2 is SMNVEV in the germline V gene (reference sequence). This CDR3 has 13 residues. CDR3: CASKPLNTGELFF. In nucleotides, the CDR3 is TGTGCCAGCAAGCCCCTGAACACCGGGGAGCTGTTTTTT.

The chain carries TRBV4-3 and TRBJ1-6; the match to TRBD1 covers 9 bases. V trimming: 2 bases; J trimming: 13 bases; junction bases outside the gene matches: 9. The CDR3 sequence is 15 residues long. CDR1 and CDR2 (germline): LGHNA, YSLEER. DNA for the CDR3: TGCGCCAGCAGCCAAATCGGACAGGGGCCAACTCCCCTCCACTTT. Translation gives CASSQIGQGPTPLHF.

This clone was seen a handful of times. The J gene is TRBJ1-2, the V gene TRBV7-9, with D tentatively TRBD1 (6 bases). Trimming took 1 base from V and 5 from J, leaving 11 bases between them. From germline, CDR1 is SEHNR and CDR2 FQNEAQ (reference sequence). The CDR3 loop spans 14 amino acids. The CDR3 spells CASSLEQGWYGYTF. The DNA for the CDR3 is TGTGCCAGCAGCTTAGAGCAGGGGTGGTATGGCTACACCTTC.

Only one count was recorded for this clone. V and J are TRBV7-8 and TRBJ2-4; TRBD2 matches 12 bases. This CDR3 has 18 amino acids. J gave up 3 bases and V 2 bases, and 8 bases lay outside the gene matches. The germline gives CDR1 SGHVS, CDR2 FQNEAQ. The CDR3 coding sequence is TGTGCCAGCAGCTTACCCCTCAGGACTAGCGGGAACAAAAACATTCAGTACTTC. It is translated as CASSLPLRTSGNKNIQYF. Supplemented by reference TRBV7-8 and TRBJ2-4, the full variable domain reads GAGVSQSPRYKVAKRGQDVALRCDPISGHVSLFWYQQALGQGPEFLTYFQNEAQLDKSGLPSDRFFAERPEGSVSTLKIQRTQQEDSAVYLCASSLPLRTSGNKNIQYFGAGTRLSVL.

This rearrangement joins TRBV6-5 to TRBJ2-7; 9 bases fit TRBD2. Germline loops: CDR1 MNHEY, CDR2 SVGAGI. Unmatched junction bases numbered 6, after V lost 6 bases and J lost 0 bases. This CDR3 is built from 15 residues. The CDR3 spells CASSRLAVGSYEQYF. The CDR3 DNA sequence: TGTGCCAGCAGCCGACTAGCGGTGGGCTCCTACGAGCAGTACTTC.

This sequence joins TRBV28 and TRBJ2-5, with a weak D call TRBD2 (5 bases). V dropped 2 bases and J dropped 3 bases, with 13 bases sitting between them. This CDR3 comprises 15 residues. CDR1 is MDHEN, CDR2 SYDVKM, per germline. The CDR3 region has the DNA TGTGCCAGCAGTTTACGGGGTGGAACGGAAGAGACCCAGTACTTC. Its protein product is CASSLRGGTEETQYF. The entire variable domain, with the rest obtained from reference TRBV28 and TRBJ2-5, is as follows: DVKVTQSSRYLVKRTGEKVFLECVQDMDHENMFWYRQDPGLGLRLIYFSYDVKMKEKGDIPEGYSVSREKKERFSLILESASTNQTSMYLCASSLRGGTEETQYFGPGTRLLVL.

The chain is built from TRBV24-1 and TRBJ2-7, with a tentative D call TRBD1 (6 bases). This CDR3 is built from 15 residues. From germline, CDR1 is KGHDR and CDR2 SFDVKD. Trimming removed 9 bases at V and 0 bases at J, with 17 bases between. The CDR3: CATHDRPLLSYEQYF. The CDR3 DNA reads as TGTGCCACCCATGACAGGCCTCTTCTCTCCTACGAGCAGTACTTC.

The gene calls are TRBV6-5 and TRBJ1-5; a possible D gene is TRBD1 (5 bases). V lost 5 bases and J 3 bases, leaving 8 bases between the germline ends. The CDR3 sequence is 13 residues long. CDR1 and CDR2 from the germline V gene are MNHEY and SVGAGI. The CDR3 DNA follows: TGTGCCAGCAGTCGACAGTACAATCAGCCCCAGCATTTT. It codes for CASSRQYNQPQHF.